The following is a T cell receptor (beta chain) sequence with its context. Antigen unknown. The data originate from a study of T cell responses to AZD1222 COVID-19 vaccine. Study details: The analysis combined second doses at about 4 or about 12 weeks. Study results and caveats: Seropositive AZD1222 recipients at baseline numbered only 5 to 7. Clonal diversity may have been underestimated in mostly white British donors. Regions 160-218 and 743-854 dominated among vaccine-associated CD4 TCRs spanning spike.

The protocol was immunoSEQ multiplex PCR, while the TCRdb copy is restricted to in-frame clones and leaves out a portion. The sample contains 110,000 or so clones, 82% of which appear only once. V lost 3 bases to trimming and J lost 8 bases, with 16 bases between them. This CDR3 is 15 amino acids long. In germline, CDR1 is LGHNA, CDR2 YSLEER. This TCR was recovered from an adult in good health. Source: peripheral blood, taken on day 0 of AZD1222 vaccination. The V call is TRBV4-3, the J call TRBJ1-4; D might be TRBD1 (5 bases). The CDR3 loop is CASSQAGTRREKLFF. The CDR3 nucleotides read TGCGCCAGCAGCCAGGCCGGGACCCGGCGAGAAAAACTGTTTTTT.